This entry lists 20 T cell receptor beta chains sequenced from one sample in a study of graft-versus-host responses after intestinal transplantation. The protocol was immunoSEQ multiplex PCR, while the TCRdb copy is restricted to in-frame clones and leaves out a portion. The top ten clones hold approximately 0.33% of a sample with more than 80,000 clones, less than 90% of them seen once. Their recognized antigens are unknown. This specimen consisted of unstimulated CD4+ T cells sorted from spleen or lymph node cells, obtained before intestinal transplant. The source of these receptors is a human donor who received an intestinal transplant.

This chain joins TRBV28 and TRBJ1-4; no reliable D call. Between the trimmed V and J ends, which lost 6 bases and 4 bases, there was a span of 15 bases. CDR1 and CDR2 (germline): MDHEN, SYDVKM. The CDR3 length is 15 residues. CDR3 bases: TGTGCCAGCAGCAGGAGGGCAGGAGTTAATGAAAAACTGTTTTTT. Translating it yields CASSRRAGVNEKLFF.

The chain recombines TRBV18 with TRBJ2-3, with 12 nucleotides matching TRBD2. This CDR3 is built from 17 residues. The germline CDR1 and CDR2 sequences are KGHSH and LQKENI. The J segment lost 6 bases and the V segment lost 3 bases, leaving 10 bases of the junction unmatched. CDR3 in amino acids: CASSPASGGAAYDTQYF. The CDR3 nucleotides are TGTGCCAGCTCACCTGCTAGCGGGGGGGCCGCGTACGATACGCAGTATTTT. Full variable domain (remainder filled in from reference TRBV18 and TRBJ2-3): NAGVMQNPRHLVRRRGQEARLRCSPMKGHSHVYWYRQLPEEGLKFMVYLQKENIIDESGMPKERFSAEFPKEGPSILRIQQVVRGDSAAYFCASSPASGGAAYDTQYFGPGTRLTVL.

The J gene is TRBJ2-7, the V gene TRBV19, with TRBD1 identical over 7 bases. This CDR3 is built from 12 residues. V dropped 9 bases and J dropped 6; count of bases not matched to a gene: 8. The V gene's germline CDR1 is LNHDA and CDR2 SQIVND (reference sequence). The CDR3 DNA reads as TGTGCCAGCGCCTTTACAGGGGCCGAGCAGTACTTC. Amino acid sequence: CASAFTGAEQYF.

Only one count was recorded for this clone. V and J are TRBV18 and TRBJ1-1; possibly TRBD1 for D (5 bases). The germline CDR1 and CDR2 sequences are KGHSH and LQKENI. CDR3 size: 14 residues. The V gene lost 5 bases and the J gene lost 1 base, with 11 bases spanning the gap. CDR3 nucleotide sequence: TGTGCCAGCTCAAAGCAGGGAGGGAACACTGAAGCTTTCTTT. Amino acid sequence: CASSKQGGNTEAFF.

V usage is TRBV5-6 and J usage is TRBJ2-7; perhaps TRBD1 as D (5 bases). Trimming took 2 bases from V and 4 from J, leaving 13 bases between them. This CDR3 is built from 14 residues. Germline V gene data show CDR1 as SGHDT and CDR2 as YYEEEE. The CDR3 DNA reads TGTGCCAGCAGCTTCTTATCAGGGATGTACGAGCAGTACTTC. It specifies CASSFLSGMYEQYF.

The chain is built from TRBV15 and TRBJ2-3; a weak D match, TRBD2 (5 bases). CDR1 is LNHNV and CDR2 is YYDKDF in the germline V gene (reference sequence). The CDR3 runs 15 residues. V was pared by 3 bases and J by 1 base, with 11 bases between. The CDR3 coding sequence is TGTGCCACCAGCAGGAAACGGGGTCGCACAGATACGCAGTATTTT. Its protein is CATSRKRGRTDTQYF.

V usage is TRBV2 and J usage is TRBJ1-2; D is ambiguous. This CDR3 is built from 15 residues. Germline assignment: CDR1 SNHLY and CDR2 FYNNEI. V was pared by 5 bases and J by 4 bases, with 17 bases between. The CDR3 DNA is TGTGCCAGCAGTCCCGACCGGAGAAAAGGCTATGGCTACACCTTC. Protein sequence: CASSPDRRKGYGYTF.

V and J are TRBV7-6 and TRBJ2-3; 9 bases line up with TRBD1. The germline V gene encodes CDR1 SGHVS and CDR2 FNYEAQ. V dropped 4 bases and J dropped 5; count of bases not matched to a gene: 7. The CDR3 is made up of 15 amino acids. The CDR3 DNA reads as TGTGCCAGCAGCTCGGATGGGACAGGGTTAGATACGCAGTATTTT. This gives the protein CASSSDGTGLDTQYF.

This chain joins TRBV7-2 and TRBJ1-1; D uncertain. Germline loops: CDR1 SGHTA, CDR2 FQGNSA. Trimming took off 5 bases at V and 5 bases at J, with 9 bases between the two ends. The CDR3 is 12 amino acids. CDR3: CASSTPLTEAFF. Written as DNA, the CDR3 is TGTGCCAGCAGCACGCCCCTAACTGAAGCTTTCTTT.

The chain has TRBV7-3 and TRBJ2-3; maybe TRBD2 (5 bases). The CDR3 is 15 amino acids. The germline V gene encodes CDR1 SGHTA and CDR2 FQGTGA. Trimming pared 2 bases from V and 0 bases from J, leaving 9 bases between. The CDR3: CASSLSGGSTDTQYF. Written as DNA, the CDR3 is TGTGCCAGCAGCTTATCTGGCGGGAGCACAGATACGCAGTATTTT.

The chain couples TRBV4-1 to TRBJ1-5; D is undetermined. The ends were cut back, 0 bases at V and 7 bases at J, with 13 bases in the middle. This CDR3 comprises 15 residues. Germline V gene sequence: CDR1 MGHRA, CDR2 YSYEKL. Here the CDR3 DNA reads TGCGCCAGCAGCCAAGATGTTGCGAACCTCCAGCCCCAGCATTTT. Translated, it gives CASSQDVANLQPQHF.

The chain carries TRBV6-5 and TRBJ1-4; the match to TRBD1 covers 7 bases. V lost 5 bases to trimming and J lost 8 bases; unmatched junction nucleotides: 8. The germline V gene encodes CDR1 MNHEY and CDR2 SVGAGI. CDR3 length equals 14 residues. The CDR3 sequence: CASSLRTGTEKLFF. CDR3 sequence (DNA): TGTGCCAGCAGTCTAAGGACAGGAACGGAAAAACTGTTTTTT.

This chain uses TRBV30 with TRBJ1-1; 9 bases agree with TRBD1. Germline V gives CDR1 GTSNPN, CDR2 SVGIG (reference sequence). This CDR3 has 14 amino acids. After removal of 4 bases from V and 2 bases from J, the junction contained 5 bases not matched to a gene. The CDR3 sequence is CAWNLGQGNTEAFF. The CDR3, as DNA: TGTGCCTGGAACCTGGGACAGGGAAACACTGAAGCTTTCTTT. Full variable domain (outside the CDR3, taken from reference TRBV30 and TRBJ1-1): SQTIHQWPATLVQPVGSPLSLECTVEGTSNPNLYWYRQAAGRGLQLLFYSVGIGQISSEVPQNLSASRPQDRQFILSSKKLLLSDSGFYLCAWNLGQGNTEAFFGQGTRLTVV.

The CDR3 bases are TGTGCCAGCAGCCAAGCTCTTACAGGGTCTGGAAACACCATATATTTT. Translating gives CASSQALTGSGNTIYF. This rearrangement joins TRBV14 to TRBJ1-3, with a weak D call TRBD1 (6 bases). Trimming removed 1 base at V and 1 base at J, with 11 bases between. This CDR3 contains 16 residues. Germline V gene lookup returns CDR1 SGHDN and CDR2 FVKESK.

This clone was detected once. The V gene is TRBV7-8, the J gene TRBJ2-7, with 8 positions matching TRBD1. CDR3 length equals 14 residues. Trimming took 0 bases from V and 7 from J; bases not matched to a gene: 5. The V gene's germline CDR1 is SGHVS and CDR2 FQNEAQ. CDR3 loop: CASSLAEDRGEQYF. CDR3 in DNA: TGTGCCAGCAGCTTAGCCGAAGACAGGGGAGAGCAGTACTTC. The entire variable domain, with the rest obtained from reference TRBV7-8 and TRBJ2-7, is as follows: GAGVSQSPRYKVAKRGQDVALRCDPISGHVSLFWYQQALGQGPEFLTYFQNEAQLDKSGLPSDRFFAERPEGSVSTLKIQRTQQEDSAVYLCASSLAEDRGEQYFGPGTRLTVT.

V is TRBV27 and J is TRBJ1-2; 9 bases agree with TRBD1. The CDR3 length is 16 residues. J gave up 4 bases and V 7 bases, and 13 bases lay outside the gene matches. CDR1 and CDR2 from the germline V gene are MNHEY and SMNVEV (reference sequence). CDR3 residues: CASTSLEGQGPYGYTF. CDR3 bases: TGTGCCAGCACTTCCCTAGAGGGACAGGGCCCCTATGGCTACACCTTC.

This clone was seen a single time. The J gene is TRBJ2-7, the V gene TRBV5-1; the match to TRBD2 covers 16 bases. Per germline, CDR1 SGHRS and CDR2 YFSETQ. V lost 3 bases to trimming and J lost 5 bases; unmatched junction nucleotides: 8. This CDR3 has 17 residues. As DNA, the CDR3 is TGCGCCAGCAGCTGGGGACTAGCGGGAGGGCCGCAGAACGAGCAGTACTTC. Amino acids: CASSWGLAGGPQNEQYF.

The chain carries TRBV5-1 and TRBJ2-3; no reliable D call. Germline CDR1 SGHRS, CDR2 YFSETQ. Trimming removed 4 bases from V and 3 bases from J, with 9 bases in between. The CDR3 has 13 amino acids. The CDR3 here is CASSDTDTDTQYF. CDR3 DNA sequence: TGCGCCAGCAGCGATACAGATACAGATACGCAGTATTTT. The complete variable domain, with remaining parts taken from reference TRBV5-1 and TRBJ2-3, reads KAGVTQTPRYLIKTRGQQVTLSCSPISGHRSVSWYQQTPGQGLQFLFEYFSETQRNKGNFPGRFSGRQFSNSRSEMNVSTLELGDSALYLCASSDTDTDTQYFGPGTRLTVL.

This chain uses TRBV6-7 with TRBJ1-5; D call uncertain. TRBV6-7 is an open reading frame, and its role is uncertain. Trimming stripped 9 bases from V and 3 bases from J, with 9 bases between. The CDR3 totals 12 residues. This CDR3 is CARQEANQPQHF. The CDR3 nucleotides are TGTGCCAGGCAGGAGGCCAATCAGCCCCAGCATTTT.

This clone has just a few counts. For the CDR3, the DNA is TGTGCCAGCAGTGAAAGGGGAGGGAGCGAGACCCAGTACTTC. It is translated as CASSERGGSETQYF. The genes are TRBV25-1 and TRBJ2-5; TRBD2 matches at 7 bases. The CDR3 has 14 amino acids. V lost 2 bases to trimming and J lost 5 bases; unmatched junction nucleotides: 5. The germline V gene has CDR1 MGHDK and CDR2 SYGVNS.